This T cell receptor (beta chain) was identified during a study of human T cells and chemical hapten exposure. Study in general: The study traced per-sample TCR yield variation mainly to small differences in pooled library volumes.

Specified time point: healthy volunteer bleed at 6 weeks. It was unfractionated whole blood from which total RNA was extracted. The library labeled individual cDNA molecules by adding unique molecular identifiers to them. TCRdb recomputed calls from the RACE reads with MiXCR, one row per CDR3 protein. This table has tens of thousands of distinct CDR3 sequences, around 5% appearing once. V shed 5 bases and J shed 4 bases, with 15 bases lying between them. The CDR3 loop spans 14 amino acids. CDR1 is SGHTA and CDR2 is FQGNSA in the germline V gene. This clonotype was counted many times. The chain joins TRBV7-2 to TRBJ2-7; D gene unclear. Specimen: whole blood. The clonotype was recovered from a human donor in good health. Some clones in this sample may be carry-over from other donors' samples. The CDR3 bases are TGTGCCAGCAGCCCAACCGGCCCCGATTACGAGCAGTACTTC. Protein product: CASSPTGPDYEQYF.